The entry that follows covers one TCR beta chain sequence. This sample was included in a study of blood T cell repertoires in COVID-19. Study-level information: Sites in the United States, Italy and Spain provided acute and convalescent COVID-19 samples.

As handled by the study authors: Reference gene primer amplification gave nucleated cell count estimates. Assay used: immunoSEQ multiplex PCR; TCRdb lists only in-frame clones, some missing. The V and J calls and the clone size are those of that table, but D and trimming were determined from the DNA. This table has fewer than 400,000 clones, around 85% appearing once. Germline V gene sequence: CDR1 SNHLY, CDR2 FYNNEI. The CDR3 covers 15 residues. V gave up 8 bases and J gave up 4 bases; unmatched junction bases: 9. The rearrangement links TRBV2 to TRBJ2-1, with TRBD2 matching over 9 bases. The TCR originated in a young woman with acute or convalescent COVID-19. Source material: peripheral blood. The CDR3 loop is CASSGSGRTYNEQFF. The CDR3 coding sequence is TGTGCCAGCTCCGGTAGCGGGAGAACTTACAATGAGCAGTTCTTC.